The 27 T cell receptor beta chains below were found in one sample sequenced in a study of cytomegalovirus exposure and HLA in healthy donors. 60 Vbeta and 13 Jbeta primers were used in PCR. Here immunoSEQ multiplex PCR was the method, and the copy in TCRdb shows in-frame clones only, minus some. Among 130,000 to 150,000 clones listed, 76% were seen once. Sample: PBMCs. Source of these receptors: a man between 18 and 35 years old in good health and CMV-seronegative.

This chain connects TRBV9 to TRBJ2-1; 9 nucleotides agree with TRBD2. Germline V gene lookup returns CDR1 SGDLS and CDR2 YYNGEE. The CDR3 length is 15 residues. J gave up 4 bases and V 2 bases, and 4 bases lay outside the gene matches. The CDR3 bases are TGTGCCAGCAGCGTTCCCGCGGGGGGGTACAATGAGCAGTTCTTC. Translation gives CASSVPAGGYNEQFF.

The rearrangement uses TRBV7-2 and TRBJ2-3, with TRBD2 matching over 11 bases. The CDR3 loop spans 16 amino acids. J lost 3 bases, V lost 1 base, and 3 bases had no gene match. Germline V gives CDR1 SGHTA, CDR2 FQGNSA. The CDR3 protein is CASSLDVAGGTDTQYF. The CDR3 DNA is TGTGCCAGCAGCTTAGACGTAGCGGGGGGGACAGATACGCAGTATTTT.

This clone was seen more than once but under ten times. J is TRBJ2-1 and V is TRBV20-1; possible D gene TRBD2, 5 bases. The V gene lost 5 bases and the J gene lost 8 bases, with 10 bases spanning the gap. The CDR3 loop spans 11 amino acids. Germline loops: CDR1 DFQATT, CDR2 SNEGSKA (reference sequence). CDR3 nucleotide sequence: TGCAGTGCTGCCGGAGGAGATGAGCAGTTCTTC. It translates to CSAAGGDEQFF.

The chain links TRBV5-5 to TRBJ2-7, with TRBD1 identical over 10 bases. CDR3 size: 15 residues. Trimming cost V 4 bases and J 2 bases; bases outside gene matches: 6. The germline V gene encodes CDR1 SGHKS and CDR2 YYEKEE (reference sequence). CDR3 loop: CASSTAGQGTYEQYF. The CDR3 DNA reads as TGTGCCAGCAGCACCGCGGGACAGGGGACCTACGAGCAGTACTTC. Together with reference TRBV5-5 and TRBJ2-7, the CDR3 gives the full variable domain: DAGVTQSPTHLIKTRGQQVTLRCSPISGHKSVSWYQQVLGQGPQFIFQYYEKEERGRGNFPDRFSARQFPNYSSELNVNALLLGDSALYLCASSTAGQGTYEQYFGPGTRLTVT.

As for this clone: Other DNA sequences within the sample encode an identical CDR3. The genes are TRBV7-9 and TRBJ1-1, with D possibly TRBD1 on 6 matching bases. V lost 5 bases and J 4 bases, leaving 17 bases between the germline ends. CDR3 length: 15 amino acids. CDR1 and CDR2 (germline): SEHNR, FQNEAQ (reference sequence). CDR3: CASSLVQGLGTEAFF. As DNA, the CDR3 is TGTGCCAGCAGCCTTGTTCAGGGGTTGGGCACTGAAGCTTTCTTT. The whole variable domain, remainder taken from reference TRBV7-9 and TRBJ1-1, is DTGVSQNPRHKITKRGQNVTFRCDPISEHNRLYWYRQTLGQGPEFLTYFQNEAQLEKSRLLSDRFSAERPKGSFSTLEIQRTEQGDSAMYLCASSLVQGLGTEAFFGQGTRLTVV.

The chain links TRBV15 to TRBJ2-3; 8 bases fit TRBD2. J was trimmed by 5 bases and V by 2 bases; bases with no gene match: 15. CDR1 is LNHNV and CDR2 is YYDKDF in the germline V gene (reference sequence). This CDR3 region has 18 residues. The CDR3 reads CATSRYPPLLADQDTQYF. CDR3 sequence (DNA): TGTGCCACCAGCAGATACCCCCCGTTACTAGCGGATCAAGATACGCAGTATTTT. The full variable domain, completed using reference TRBV15 and TRBJ2-3, is DAMVIQNPRYQVTQFGKPVTLSCSQTLNHNVMYWYQQKSSQAPKLLFHYYDKDFNNEADTPDNFQSRRPNTSFCFLDIRSPGLGDTAMYLCATSRYPPLLADQDTQYFGPGTRLTVL.

The rearrangement links TRBV7-2 to TRBJ2-3, with 7 bases identical to TRBD2. The germline V gene encodes CDR1 SGHTA and CDR2 FQGNSA. The CDR3 has 17 amino acids. The V segment lost 5 bases and the J segment 0 bases; nucleotides outside the gene matches: 11. In DNA, the CDR3 is TGTGCCAGCAGCACTCAGCGGGACCCGACTAGCACAGATACGCAGTATTTT. Encoded protein: CASSTQRDPTSTDTQYF.

V is TRBV27 and J is TRBJ2-1; the match to TRBD1 covers 11 bases. The CDR3 spans 15 residues. Germline-derived CDR1 and CDR2 are MNHEY and SMNVEV (reference sequence). The junction had 3 bases not matched to a gene; V was cut back by 6 bases and J by 2 bases. This CDR3 is CASRWTGGPYNEQFF. The CDR3 DNA follows: TGTGCCAGCAGGTGGACAGGGGGCCCCTACAATGAGCAGTTCTTC.

This clone has just a few counts. This chain uses TRBV6-5 with TRBJ1-5, with 7 nucleotides matching TRBD1. The CDR3 consists of 14 residues. The germline V gene has CDR1 MNHEY and CDR2 SVGAGI. V lost 6 bases and J lost 2; bases outside the gene matches: 4. The CDR3 DNA sequence: TGTGCCAGCAGGAAAGGACAGGGCAATCAGCCCCAGCATTTT. Translation: CASRKGQGNQPQHF.

The chain employs TRBV4-1 and TRBJ2-7; possibly TRBD1 for D (6 bases). V lost 2 bases, J lost 3 bases, and 23 bases lay in between. The CDR3 is made up of 18 amino acids. Germline CDR1 is MGHRA and CDR2 is YSYEKL. CDR3 sequence: CASSQPFGLGTNFYEQYF. The CDR3, as DNA: TGCGCCAGCAGCCAACCTTTCGGCCTCGGGACAAATTTCTACGAGCAGTACTTC.

The J gene is TRBJ2-7, the V gene TRBV7-9; perhaps TRBD1 as D (5 bases). CDR1 SEHNR and CDR2 FQNEAQ come from the germline V gene (reference sequence). Trimming stripped 1 base from V and 0 bases from J, with 7 bases between. This CDR3 is built from 14 residues. This CDR3 is CASSLDRSSYEQYF. Written as DNA, the CDR3 is TGTGCCAGCAGCTTAGACAGGAGCTCCTACGAGCAGTACTTC.

The chain employs TRBV28 and TRBJ2-3, with D hard to call. The germline V and J ends were trimmed by 3 bases and 0 bases, with 4 bases remaining between them. The CDR3 is 13 residues long. Germline V gene lookup returns CDR1 MDHEN and CDR2 SYDVKM. CDR3 amino acids: CASSFPSTDTQYF. DNA for the CDR3: TGTGCCAGCAGTTTCCCTAGCACAGATACGCAGTATTTT.

The chain has TRBV7-9 and TRBJ2-5; D perhaps matches TRBD1 (5 bases). Trimming pared 3 bases from V and 2 bases from J, leaving 7 bases between. Germline CDR1 reads SEHNR; CDR2 reads FQNEAQ (reference sequence). The CDR3 contains 13 residues. In DNA form, the CDR3 reads TGTGCCAGCAGCTTGGGGCGGCAAGAGACCCAGTACTTC. This encodes CASSLGRQETQYF.

The chain carries TRBV15 and TRBJ2-5, with D maybe TRBD1 (5 bases). Deletions cut 4 bases from V and 4 bases from J, with 16 bases between. The CDR3 loop spans 15 amino acids. Per the germline V gene, CDR1 is LNHNV and CDR2 is YYDKDF (reference sequence). Here the CDR3 DNA reads TGTGCCACCAGCATACCGTTAGGGGCAGGAGAGACCCAGTACTTC. Its protein is CATSIPLGAGETQYF.

The chain combines TRBV5-1 with TRBJ2-5, with 7 bases lining up with TRBD2. Trimming cost V 1 base and J 1 base; bases outside gene matches: 7. The CDR3 spans 16 residues. Germline lookup yields CDR1 SGHRS and CDR2 YFSETQ. CDR3 sequence (DNA): TGCGCCAGCAGCTTGCTCGCTAGCGGAGCCCAAGAGACCCAGTACTTC. Translation gives CASSLLASGAQETQYF.

The rearrangement joins TRBV28 to TRBJ1-2; 7 positions match TRBD1. Trimming removed 6 bases from V and 5 bases from J; junction bases left unmatched: 12. The CDR3 contains 15 residues. The V gene's germline CDR1 is MDHEN and CDR2 SYDVKM. The DNA for the CDR3 is TGTGCCAGCAGCCCTATCGACAGGGAAGGATATGGCTACACCTTC. Translated, it gives CASSPIDREGYGYTF.

This clone was picked up one time. The chain couples TRBV18 to TRBJ1-5; 8 nucleotides line up with TRBD1. CDR1 and CDR2 from the germline V gene are KGHSH and LQKENI. V dropped 3 bases and J dropped 7; count of bases not matched to a gene: 2. The CDR3 length is 13 residues. The CDR3, as DNA: TGTGCCAGCTCACCGACAGGGGCGCAGCCCCAGCATTTT. It yields the protein CASSPTGAQPQHF.

This chain uses TRBV28 with TRBJ1-1; D remains ambiguous. This CDR3 is 12 amino acids long. The V gene's germline CDR1 is MDHEN and CDR2 SYDVKM. The germline V and J ends were trimmed by 3 bases and 10 bases, with 12 bases remaining between them. The CDR3 sequence is CASSFLARGAFF. The CDR3 DNA is TGTGCCAGCAGTTTCCTTGCTCGAGGAGCTTTCTTT.

The chain has TRBV5-1 and TRBJ1-3; 10 nucleotides line up with TRBD1. Germline V lookup: CDR1 SGHRS, CDR2 YFSETQ. The CDR3 contains 19 residues. V shed 4 bases, J shed 0 bases, and the junction held 13 bases outside the gene matches. In DNA form, the CDR3 reads TGCGCCAGCAGCACCCCCGGGACAGGGGACCCAGCCTCTGGAAACACCATATATTTT. The encoded protein is CASSTPGTGDPASGNTIYF.

In the case of this clone: The sample contains more than one DNA sequence encoding this CDR3. The chain combines TRBV6-5 with TRBJ1-3; tentative D call: TRBD1 (6 bases). The CDR3 length is 15 residues. Germline CDR1 reads MNHEY; CDR2 reads SVGAGI. V was trimmed by 0 bases and J by 4 bases, leaving 10 bases between them. The CDR3 is CASSYSAGVGNTIYF. The CDR3 DNA reads TGTGCCAGCAGTTACTCCGCAGGGGTCGGAAACACCATATATTTT.

The chain recombines TRBV10-3 with TRBJ2-3, with 7 bases fitting TRBD1. V trimming: 6 bases; J trimming: 0 bases; junction bases outside the gene matches: 9. There are 16 residues in the CDR3. Germline V lookup: CDR1 ENHRY, CDR2 SYGVKD. The CDR3 sequence is CAIRGDSHISTDTQYF. The CDR3, as DNA: TGTGCCATCAGGGGGGACAGTCATATAAGCACAGATACGCAGTATTTT.

This clone was observed a single time. The rearrangement joins TRBV19 to TRBJ1-5, with D possibly TRBD1 on 6 matching bases. Looked up from germline, CDR1 is LNHDA and CDR2 is SQIVND (reference sequence). V lost 6 bases to trimming and J lost 9 bases, with 18 bases between them. The CDR3 spans 14 residues. The CDR3 loop is CASSMTGTFPPQHF. The CDR3 coding sequence is TGTGCCAGTAGCATGACAGGCACCTTTCCGCCCCAGCATTTT.

The J gene is TRBJ2-7, the V gene TRBV5-1, with D perhaps matching TRBD1 (6 bases). Germline V gene data show CDR1 as SGHRS and CDR2 as YFSETQ. The CDR3 sequence is 13 residues long. The V end lost 6 bases, the J end lost 0 bases, and 10 bases lay between the germline ends. The CDR3 here is CASTGESSYEQYF. In nucleotides, the CDR3 is TGCGCCAGCACAGGGGAGAGCTCCTACGAGCAGTACTTC. Complete variable domain (other parts from reference TRBV5-1 and TRBJ2-7): KAGVTQTPRYLIKTRGQQVTLSCSPISGHRSVSWYQQTPGQGLQFLFEYFSETQRNKGNFPGRFSGRQFSNSRSEMNVSTLELGDSALYLCASTGESSYEQYFGPGTRLTVT.

The chain employs TRBV7-2 and TRBJ1-5, with D possibly being TRBD1 (5 bases). V lost 5 bases and J lost 4, with 15 bases in between. The CDR3 is 15 residues long. Germline V CDR1 and CDR2: SGHTA, FQGNSA. For the CDR3, the DNA is TGTGCCAGCAGCCCCCGGACAAACGGGAATCAGCCCCAGCATTTT. The encoded protein is CASSPRTNGNQPQHF. Full variable domain (missing parts from reference TRBV7-2 and TRBJ1-5): GAGVSQSPSNKVTEKGKDVELRCDPISGHTALYWYRQSLGQGLEFLIYFQGNSAPDKSGLPSDRFSAERTGGSVSTLTIQRTQQEDSAVYLCASSPRTNGNQPQHFGDGTRLSIL.

This rearrangement joins TRBV11-3 to TRBJ2-2; no clear D. The CDR3 consists of 16 residues. V was trimmed by 2 bases and J by 0 bases, leaving 10 bases between them. From germline, CDR1 is SGHNT and CDR2 YENEEA. The CDR3 is CASSLREVSNTGELFF. Written as DNA, the CDR3 is TGTGCCAGCAGCTTACGAGAGGTGTCGAACACCGGGGAGCTGTTTTTT.

This sequence joins TRBV2 and TRBJ2-2, with 8 bases identical to TRBD2. V shed 2 bases and J 7 bases; nucleotides not matched to a gene: 6. Per germline, CDR1 SNHLY and CDR2 FYNNEI. CDR3 size: 15 residues. DNA of the CDR3: TGTGCCAGCAGTGAAACGGGGGGGCCTGGCGGGGAGCTGTTTTTT. Protein sequence: CASSETGGPGGELFF.

The chain has TRBV6-4 and TRBJ2-5; D might be TRBD1 (5 bases). The CDR3 is made up of 14 amino acids. Trimming removed 5 bases from V and 4 bases from J, with 14 bases in between. Germline V gene sequence: CDR1 MRHNA, CDR2 SNTAGT. The CDR3 is CASSTTASSETQYF. CDR3 nucleotide sequence: TGTGCCAGCAGTACGACAGCCAGCTCAGAGACCCAGTACTTC.